Given below is one T cell receptor beta chain in context. This specimen belongs to a study of OX40 agonist ivuxolimab in advanced cancers. TCRdb's table, derived via immunoSEQ multiplex PCR, lists solely in-frame clones and lacks some. The sample consists of about 100,000 clones, about nine tenths of them appearing once. Germline-derived CDR1 and CDR2 are SGDLS and YYNGEE. This CDR3 spans 19 amino acids. V was clipped by 7 bases and J by 1 base, with 28 bases between them. The clonotype originates from an adult with an advanced solid tumor such as melanoma, head and neck, liver or kidney cancer. The chain recombines TRBV9 with TRBJ2-3; D is possibly TRBD1 (6 bases). The sample here was CD4+ or CD8+ T cells sorted from blood, taken in a trial of the OX40 agonist ivuxolimab. In nucleotides, the CDR3 is TGTGCCAGCCCGTCCTTGGGGGATGACAGGTCAGGGGGCACAGATACGCAGTATTTT. The encoded protein is CASPSLGDDRSGGTDTQYF.